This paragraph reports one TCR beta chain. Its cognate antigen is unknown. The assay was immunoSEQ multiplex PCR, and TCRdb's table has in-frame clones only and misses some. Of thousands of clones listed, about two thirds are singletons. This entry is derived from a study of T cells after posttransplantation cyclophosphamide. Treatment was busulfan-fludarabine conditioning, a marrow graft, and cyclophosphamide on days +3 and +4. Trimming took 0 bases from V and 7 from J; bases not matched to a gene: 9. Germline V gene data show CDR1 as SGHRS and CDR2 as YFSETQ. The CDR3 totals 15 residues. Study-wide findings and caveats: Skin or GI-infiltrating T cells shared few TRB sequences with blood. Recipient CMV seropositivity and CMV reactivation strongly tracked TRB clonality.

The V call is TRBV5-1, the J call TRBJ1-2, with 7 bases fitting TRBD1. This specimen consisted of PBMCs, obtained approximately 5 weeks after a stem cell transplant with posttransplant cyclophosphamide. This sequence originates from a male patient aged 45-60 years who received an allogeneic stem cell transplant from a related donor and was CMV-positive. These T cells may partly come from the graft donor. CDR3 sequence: CASSLGTGEQSGYTF. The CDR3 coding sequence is TGCGCCAGCAGCTTGGGAACAGGGGAACAATCTGGCTACACCTTC.